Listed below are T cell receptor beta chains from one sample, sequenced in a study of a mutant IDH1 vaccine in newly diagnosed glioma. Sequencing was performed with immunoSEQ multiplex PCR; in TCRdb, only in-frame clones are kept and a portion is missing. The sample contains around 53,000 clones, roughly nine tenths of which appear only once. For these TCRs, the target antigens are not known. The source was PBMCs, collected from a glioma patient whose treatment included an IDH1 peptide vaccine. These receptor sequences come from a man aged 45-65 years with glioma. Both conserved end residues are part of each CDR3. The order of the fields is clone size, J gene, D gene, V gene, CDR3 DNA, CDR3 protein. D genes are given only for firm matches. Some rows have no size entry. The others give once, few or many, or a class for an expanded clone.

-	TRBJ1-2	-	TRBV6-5	TGTGCCAGCAGTCCCCCGGGACGCGTTGGCTACACCTTC	CASSPPGRVGYTF
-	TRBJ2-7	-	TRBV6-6	TGTGCCAGCAGCCGACAGGACTCCTACGAGCAGTACTTC	CASSRQDSYEQYF
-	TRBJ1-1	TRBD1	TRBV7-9	TGTGCCAGCAGCCCAACCGACAGGGGAAACACTGAAGCTTTCTTT	CASSPTDRGNTEAFF
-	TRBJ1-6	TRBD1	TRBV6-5	TGTGCCAGCAGCCTTGACAGGGAGGGCGGTTCACCCCTCCACTTT	CASSLDREGGSPLHF
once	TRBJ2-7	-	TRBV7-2	TGTGCCAGCAGCATCTACGAGCAGTACTTC	CASSIYEQYF
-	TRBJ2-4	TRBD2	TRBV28	TGTGCCAGCGTGATGGCGGGGGGAACCAAAAACATTCAGTACTTC	CASVMAGGTKNIQYF
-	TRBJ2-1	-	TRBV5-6	TGTGCCAGCAGGCTTTACAATGAGCAGTTCTTC	CASRLYNEQFF
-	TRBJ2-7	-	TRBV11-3	TGTGCCAGCAGCTTAACCACTTCCTACGAGCAGTACTTC	CASSLTTSYEQYF
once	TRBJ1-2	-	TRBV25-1	TGTGCCAGCAGTGTCCCAGGCAGGCACGGCTACACCTTC	CASSVPGRHGYTF
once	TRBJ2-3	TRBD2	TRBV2	TGTGCCAGCAAGCGGGGGAGCACAGATACGCAGTATTTT	CASKRGSTDTQYF
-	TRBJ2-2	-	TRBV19	TGTGCCAGTACCCTAACGGCAGATGGCACCGGGGAGCTGTTTTTT	CASTLTADGTGELFF